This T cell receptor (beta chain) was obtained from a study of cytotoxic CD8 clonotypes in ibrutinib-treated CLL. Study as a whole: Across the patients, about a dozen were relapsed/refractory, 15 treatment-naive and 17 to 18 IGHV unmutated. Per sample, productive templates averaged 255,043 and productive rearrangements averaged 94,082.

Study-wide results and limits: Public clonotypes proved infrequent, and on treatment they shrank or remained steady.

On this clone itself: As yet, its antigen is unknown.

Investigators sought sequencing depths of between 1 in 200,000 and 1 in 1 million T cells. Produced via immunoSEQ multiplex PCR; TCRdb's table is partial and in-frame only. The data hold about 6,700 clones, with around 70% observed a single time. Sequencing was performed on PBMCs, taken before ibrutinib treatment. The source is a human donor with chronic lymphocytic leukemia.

The CDR3 bases are TGTGCCAGCAGTGAAGGGGGACTAGAAGTCTATGAGCAGTTCTTC. This codes for CASSEGGLEVYEQFF. The chain uses TRBV2 and TRBJ2-1; 8 bases line up with TRBD2. Germline V gene data show CDR1 as SNHLY and CDR2 as FYNNEI. This CDR3 comprises 15 residues. After removal of 1 base from V and 8 bases from J, the junction contained 7 bases not matched to a gene.